The entry below describes one TCR beta chain. V was clipped by 0 bases and J by 10 bases; unmatched bases: 6. The CDR3 is 17 amino acids. Germline CDR1 MGHRA, CDR2 YSYEKL. Arm-PCR of CDR3 regions and iRepertoire HTBI primers were used to build TCR beta libraries. MiXCR, applied by TCRdb to the multiplex PCR reads, yields one record per CDR3 protein. The data hold a few hundred thousand distinct CDR3 sequences, with 23% observed a single time. This entry belongs to a study of regulatory T cells in long-lasting Graves disease. Noted time point: persistent/refractory GD, antithyroid drugs over 5 years with positive TRAb. The TCR library was made from RNA extracted from PBMCs.

The source of this sequence is a woman aged 40 to 50 with Graves disease. Here the sequenced sample was peripheral blood mononuclear cells (PBMCs), taken when the disease was refractory, from a patient treated with antithyroid drugs. This chain joins TRBV4-1 and TRBJ2-1, with 16 bases matching TRBD2. CDR3 sequence reads: CASSQDNGGLAGGEQFF. DNA of the CDR3: TGCGCCAGCAGCCAAGATAACGGGGGACTAGCGGGAGGGGAGCAGTTCTTC.